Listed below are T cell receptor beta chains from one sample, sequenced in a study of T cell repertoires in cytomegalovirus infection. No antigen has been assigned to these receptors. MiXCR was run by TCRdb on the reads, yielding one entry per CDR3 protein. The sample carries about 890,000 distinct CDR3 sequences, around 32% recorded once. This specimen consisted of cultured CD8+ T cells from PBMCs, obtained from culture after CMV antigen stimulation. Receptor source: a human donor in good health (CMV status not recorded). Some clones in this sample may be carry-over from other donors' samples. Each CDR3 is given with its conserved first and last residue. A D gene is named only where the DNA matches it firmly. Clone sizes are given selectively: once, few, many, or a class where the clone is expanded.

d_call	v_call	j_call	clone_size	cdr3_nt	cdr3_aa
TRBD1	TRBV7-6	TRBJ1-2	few	TGTGCCAGCAGCAAATCAGGGGGCAGGATTATTGGCTACACCTTC	CASSKSGGRIIGYTF
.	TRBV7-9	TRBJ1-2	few	TGTGCCAGCAGCCCCCCTCACTTC	CASSPPHF
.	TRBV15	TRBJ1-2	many	TGTGCCACCAGCAAGTGGCGGGACAAAGATAATGGCTACACCTTC	CATSKWRDKDNGYTF
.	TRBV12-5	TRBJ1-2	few	TGTGCTAGTGGGGGGGATGGCTACACCTTC	CASGGDGYTF
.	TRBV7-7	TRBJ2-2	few	TGTGCTAGCAGCTTAGTTCTCTGGACAGAGAACACCGGGGAGCTGTTTTTT	CASSLVLWTENTGELFF
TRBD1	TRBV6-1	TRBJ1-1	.	TGTGCCAGCAGTGAAGCGCTTGGGACAGGGGGCTCGAACACTGAAGCTTTCTTT	CASSEALGTGGSNTEAFF
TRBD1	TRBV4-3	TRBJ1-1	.	TGCGCCAGCAGCCATACAGGGGACACTGAAGCTTTCTTT	CASSHTGDTEAFF
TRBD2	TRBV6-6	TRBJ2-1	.	TGTGCCAGCGCCGGGCCCAGCGGGGGTTACAATGAGCAGTTCTTC	CASAGPSGGYNEQFF
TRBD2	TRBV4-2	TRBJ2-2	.	TGTGCCAGCAGCCAAGACTGGGTCGGGGGGGACACCGGGGAGCTGTTTTTT	CASSQDWVGGDTGELFF
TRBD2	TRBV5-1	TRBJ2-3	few	TGCGCCAGCAGCGACGGACTAGCGGGGTTCCTCACAGATACGCAGTATTTT	CASSDGLAGFLTDTQYF
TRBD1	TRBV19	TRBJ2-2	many	TGTGCCAGTAGTTTACAGGGGGCCGGGGAGCTGTTTTTT	CASSLQGAGELFF
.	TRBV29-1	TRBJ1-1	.	TGCAGCGGTGGCCGGAGATTAGAGGCTTTCTTT	CSGGRRLEAFF
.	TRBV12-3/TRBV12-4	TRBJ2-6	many	TGTGCCAGCAGTTTAGAAGGGGCTGGGGCCAACGTCCTGACTTTC	CASSLEGAGANVLTF
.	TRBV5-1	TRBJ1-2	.	TGCGCCAGCAGCTCTAACGGTCCCGAGGATGGCTACACCTTC	CASSSNGPEDGYTF
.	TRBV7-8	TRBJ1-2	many	TGTGCCAGCAGCCCGGGAGAGGCGGCACTCTATGGCTACACCTTC	CASSPGEAALYGYTF
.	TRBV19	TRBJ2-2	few	TGTGCCACCCAACAGACCACCGGGGAGCTGTTTTTT	CATQQTTGELFF
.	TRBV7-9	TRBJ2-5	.	TGTGCCAGCAGCCCTCCTTGGGGGCCCCAAGAGACCCAGTACTTC	CASSPPWGPQETQYF
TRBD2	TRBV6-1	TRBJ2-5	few	TGTGCCAGCAGTGAAGCGGCTAGCGGGGGGCCAGAGGAGACCCAGTACTTC	CASSEAASGGPEETQYF
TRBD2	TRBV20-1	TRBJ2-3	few	TGCAGTGCTAGGACTAGCGGGGGGCCTTCTAGCACAGATACGCAGTATTTT	CSARTSGGPSSTDTQYF
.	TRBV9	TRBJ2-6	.	TGTGCCAGCAGCGTGGAGGGGATCCCCTCTGGGGCCAACGTCCTGACTTTC	CASSVEGIPSGANVLTF
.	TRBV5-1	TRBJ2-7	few	TGCGCCAGCAGCTTGGGGGACACAGCCTCCTACGAGCAGTACTTC	CASSLGDTASYEQYF
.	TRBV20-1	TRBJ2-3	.	TGCAGTGCTAGAGCCACAGGGCAGGATAGGACAGATACGCAGTATTTT	CSARATGQDRTDTQYF
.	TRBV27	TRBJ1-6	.	TGTGCCAGCAGCGCTGGGTTTCGTAATTCACCCCTCCACTTT	CASSAGFRNSPLHF
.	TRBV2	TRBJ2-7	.	TGTGCCAGCAGTGAGACAGGCTACCGTTGGGAGCAGTACTTC	CASSETGYRWEQYF
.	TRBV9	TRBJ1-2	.	TGTGCCAGCAGCGTAGCGGGACTTGGATATGGCTACACCTTC	CASSVAGLGYGYTF
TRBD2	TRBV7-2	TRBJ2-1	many	TGTGCCAGCAGCCGACCCAAGGACGGGGGGGAAGTCAATGAGCAGTTCTTC	CASSRPKDGGEVNEQFF
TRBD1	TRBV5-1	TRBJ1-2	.	TGCGCCAGCAGCTTGGGACAGGGTCGAGTTGACTATGGCTACACCTTC	CASSLGQGRVDYGYTF
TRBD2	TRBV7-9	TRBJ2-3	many	TGTGCCAGCAGCTTGCCGGGACTAGGTACAGATACGCAGTATTTT	CASSLPGLGTDTQYF
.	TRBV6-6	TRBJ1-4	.	TGTGCCAGCAGTTACTCCTCGGGCCCTAATGAAAAACTGTTTTTT	CASSYSSGPNEKLFF
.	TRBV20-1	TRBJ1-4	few	TGCAGTGCTAAACCTGACCGCAGGGGAAATGAAAAACTGTTTTTT	CSAKPDRRGNEKLFF
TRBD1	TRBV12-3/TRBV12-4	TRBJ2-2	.	TGTGCCAGCAGTTGGACAGGGCCGAACACCGGGGAGCTGTTTTTT	CASSWTGPNTGELFF